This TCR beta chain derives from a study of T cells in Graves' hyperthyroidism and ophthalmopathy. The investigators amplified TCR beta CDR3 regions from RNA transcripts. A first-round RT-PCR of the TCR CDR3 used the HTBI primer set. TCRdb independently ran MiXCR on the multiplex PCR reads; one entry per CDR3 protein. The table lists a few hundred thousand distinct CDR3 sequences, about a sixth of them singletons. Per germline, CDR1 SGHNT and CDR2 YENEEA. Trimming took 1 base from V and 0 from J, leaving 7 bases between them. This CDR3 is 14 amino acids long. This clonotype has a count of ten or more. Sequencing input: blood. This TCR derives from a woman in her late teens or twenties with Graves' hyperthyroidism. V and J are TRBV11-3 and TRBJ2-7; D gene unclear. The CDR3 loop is CASSLVRTSYEQYF. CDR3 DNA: TGTGCCAGCAGCTTAGTGCGGACCTCCTACGAGCAGTACTTC.